These 22 T cell receptor beta chains were sequenced from one sample in a study of spatial heterogeneity in lung cancer. The time point: sample taken at primary tumor resection. TCRdb redid the calling of the 5' RACE reads with MiXCR, one entry per CDR3 protein. Of about 7,800 distinct CDR3 sequences in the sample, over 6.5% were seen once. Here the sequenced sample was PBMCs, taken at surgery. These receptor sequences come from a male donor with early-stage non-small cell lung cancer.

This clonotype was detected ten times or more. This chain connects TRBV20-1 to TRBJ2-7, with 10 bases identical to TRBD2. This CDR3 has 13 amino acids. Germline-derived CDR1 and CDR2 are DFQATT and SNEGSKA (reference sequence). V lost 5 bases to trimming and J lost 4 bases; unmatched junction nucleotides: 5. The CDR3 DNA is TGCAGTGCTCTCCCTAGCGGGGGTTACGAGCAGTACTTC. Protein sequence: CSALPSGGYEQYF.

This clonotype was seen a few times. One base away lies a much larger clone, so this may be a sequencing read error. This rearrangement joins TRBV20-1 to TRBJ2-5, with D maybe TRBD1 (6 bases). The CDR3 sequence is 15 residues long. The germline V gene encodes CDR1 DFQATT and CDR2 SNEGSKA (reference sequence). The CDR3 reads CGARDATGRQETQYF. CDR3 bases: TGCGGTGCTAGAGACGCCACAGGGCGCCAAGAGACCCAGTACTTC.

This clonotype has a count of ten or more. V usage is TRBV9 and J usage is TRBJ2-2; 8 nucleotides align to TRBD1. Germline loops: CDR1 SGDLS, CDR2 YYNGEE. V shed 3 bases and J 6 bases; nucleotides not matched to a gene: 10. The CDR3 runs 16 residues. DNA for the CDR3: TGTGCCAGCAGCGCCAGACAGGGGACAAGTTCCGGGGAGCTGTTTTTT. This codes for CASSARQGTSSGELFF.

This clonotype was detected a few times. The chain joins TRBV4-1 to TRBJ1-4; 7 positions match TRBD1. The junction had 9 bases not matched to a gene; V was cut back by 3 bases and J by 5 bases. Germline V gives CDR1 MGHRA, CDR2 YSYEKL. CDR3 length equals 16 residues. The CDR3 bases are TGCGCCAGCAGCCAGCCGGGACAGAAAAGAAATGAAAAACTGTTTTTT. It is translated as CASSQPGQKRNEKLFF.

This clonotype was detected ten times or more. This chain links TRBV6-5 with TRBJ2-1; 7 bases match TRBD1. Losses at the gene ends were 7 bases for V and 3 bases for J; bases not matched to a gene: 15. The CDR3 covers 17 residues. Germline V gene lookup returns CDR1 MNHEY and CDR2 SVGAGI. CDR3 in amino acids: CASKISRDRNFYNEQFF. The CDR3 DNA reads as TGTGCCAGCAAGATTTCCCGGGACAGAAACTTCTACAATGAGCAGTTCTTC.

This clonotype was detected ten times or more. The chain links TRBV29-1 to TRBJ2-7; 7 positions match TRBD2. Trimming took 4 bases from V and 2 from J; bases not matched to a gene: 5. Looked up from germline, CDR1 is SQVTM and CDR2 is ANQGSEA. This CDR3 contains 13 residues. CDR3 loop: CSVGSSGAYEQYF. Here the CDR3 DNA reads TGCAGCGTTGGAAGCAGCGGGGCCTACGAGCAGTACTTC.

This clonotype showed up many times. V and J are TRBV2 and TRBJ2-5; 7 positions match TRBD1. CDR1 is SNHLY and CDR2 is FYNNEI in the germline V gene. This CDR3 is built from 14 residues. Unmatched junction bases numbered 10, after V lost 8 bases and J lost 4 bases. CDR3 coding DNA: TGTGCCAGCCTCACTACAGGGGTAGCAGAGACCCAGTACTTC. Translating it yields CASLTTGVAETQYF.

This clonotype came up many times. The chain has TRBV9 and TRBJ2-3; TRBD2 agrees at 11 bases. The CDR3 length is 21 residues. V shed 4 bases, J shed 2 bases, and the junction held 21 bases outside the gene matches. The germline gives CDR1 SGDLS, CDR2 YYNGEE. The CDR3 loop is CASSSPIEGLAESPSTDTQYF. DNA of the CDR3: TGTGCCAGCAGCTCACCAATCGAGGGACTAGCGGAAAGCCCATCCACAGATACGCAGTATTTT.

The sample holds many counts of this clonotype. The chain is built from TRBV6-2 or TRBV6-3 and TRBJ2-7; 8 nucleotides line up with TRBD1. CDR1 MNHEY and CDR2 SVGEGT come from the germline V gene. The CDR3 sequence is 12 residues long. CDR3 coding DNA: TGTGCGGTGGGGCAGGGGGCCCACGAGCAGTACTTC. Its protein is CAVGQGAHEQYF.

This clonotype was recorded at least ten times. This rearrangement joins TRBV27 to TRBJ1-6; 7 positions agree with TRBD1. CDR3 length: 14 residues. The V gene's germline CDR1 is MNHEY and CDR2 SMNVEV (reference sequence). V gave up 7 bases and J gave up 6 bases; unmatched junction bases: 6. For the CDR3, the DNA is TGTGCCAGCAAACTGGGACAGTCTAATTCACCCCTCCACTTT. Protein sequence: CASKLGQSNSPLHF.

This chain connects TRBV2 to TRBJ2-1; 10 positions agree with TRBD1. Germline V gives CDR1 SNHLY, CDR2 FYNNEI. V shed 6 bases and J 3 bases; nucleotides not matched to a gene: 5. The length of the CDR3 is 15 residues. The CDR3 loop reads CASRAGTGVYNEQFF. The CDR3 bases are TGTGCCAGCAGGGCCGGGACAGGGGTCTACAATGAGCAGTTCTTC.

Judged by abundance, this clonotype is medium-sized (0.01 to 0.1%). V gene TRBV5-1 combines with J gene TRBJ2-2; D is possibly TRBD2 (5 bases). The CDR3 runs 13 residues. Germline V CDR1 and CDR2: SGHRS, YFSETQ. The V end was cut by 0 bases, the J end by 6 bases, with 6 bases between. CDR3 in DNA: TGCGCCAGCAGCTTGGATAGCGCCGGGGAGCTGTTTTTT. As protein: CASSLDSAGELFF.

The rearrangement links TRBV6-5 to TRBJ2-7; 9 bases agree with TRBD1. V lost 2 bases to trimming and J lost 1 base; unmatched junction nucleotides: 0. Germline V lookup: CDR1 MNHEY, CDR2 SVGAGI. The CDR3 is 14 amino acids. Here the CDR3 reads CASSYGQGSYEQYF. The DNA for the CDR3 is TGTGCCAGCAGTTACGGACAGGGGTCCTACGAGCAGTACTTC.

V and J are TRBV7-8 and TRBJ2-7, with TRBD1 matching over 8 bases. The V gene's germline CDR1 is SGHVS and CDR2 FQNEAQ. This CDR3 region has 14 residues. With 6 bases clipped from V and 2 bases from J, the junction kept 6 bases outside the gene matches. CDR3 sequence (DNA): TGTGCCAGCAGATACGGACAGGGAACCTACGAGCAGTACTTC. It specifies CASRYGQGTYEQYF.

The rearrangement links TRBV20-1 to TRBJ2-1; 9 positions agree with TRBD2. Germline CDR1 reads DFQATT; CDR2 reads SNEGSKA (reference sequence). Trimming cost V 4 bases and J 9 bases; bases outside gene matches: 7. The CDR3 consists of 13 residues. The DNA of the CDR3 is TGCAGTGCTAAAGTGGGACTAGCCTCTGAGCAGTTCTTC. Residues: CSAKVGLASEQFF.

This clonotype was seen ten or more times. V usage is TRBV5-5 and J usage is TRBJ1-1; 7 bases are shared with TRBD1. Germline CDR1 SGHKS, CDR2 YYEKEE (reference sequence). The J segment lost 5 bases and the V segment lost 4 bases, leaving 5 bases of the junction unmatched. This CDR3 comprises 13 residues. CDR3 region: CASSHGTETEAFF. In nucleotides, the CDR3 is TGTGCCAGCAGCCATGGGACAGAAACTGAAGCTTTCTTT.

This clonotype was recorded at least ten times. The chain uses TRBV29-1 and TRBJ2-3, with 7 nucleotides matching TRBD2. Losses at the gene ends were 7 bases for V and 2 bases for J; bases not matched to a gene: 12. CDR1 and CDR2 from the germline V gene are SQVTM and ANQGSEA. This CDR3 comprises 15 residues. CDR3 DNA: TGCAGCGCCGGTGGTGCTAGCGGATTCACAGATACGCAGTATTTT. Translated: CSAGGASGFTDTQYF.

This clonotype showed up many times. The CDR3 DNA sequence: TGTGCCACTAACCCAGGCCTCAGCTCTGGAAACACCATATATTTT. Translation gives CATNPGLSSGNTIYF. The chain combines TRBV19 with TRBJ1-3; D is unclear. CDR1 LNHDA and CDR2 SQIVND come from the germline V gene (reference sequence). Trimming shortened V by 10 bases and J by 0 bases, and 16 bases separated the two germline ends. The CDR3 runs 15 residues. The complete variable domain, with remaining parts taken from reference TRBV19 and TRBJ1-3, reads DGGITQSPKYLFRKEGQNVTLSCEQNLNHDAMYWYRQDPGQGLRLIYYSQIVNDFQKGDIAEGYSVSREKKESFPLTVTSAQKNPTAFYLCATNPGLSSGNTIYFGEGSWLTVV.

The table lists this clonotype with a few counts. CDR3 nucleotide sequence: TGTGCCATCGACGGAGCTAGCACAGATACGCAGTATTTT. Translating gives CAIDGASTDTQYF. This chain connects TRBV2 to TRBJ2-3; no definite D call. The V and J ends lost 10 bases and 0 bases respectively, with 11 bases between them. Germline V gene lookup returns CDR1 SNHLY and CDR2 FYNNEI. The CDR3 totals 13 residues.

This clonotype occurred many times. V and J are TRBV6-6 and TRBJ1-5; 8 nucleotides match TRBD1. CDR3 length equals 14 residues. Germline loops: CDR1 MNHNY, CDR2 SVGAGI (reference sequence). V shed 7 bases and J 7 bases; nucleotides not matched to a gene: 9. DNA for the CDR3: TGTGCCAGCAAAAACGCAGGGGGCGGACAGCCCCAGCATTTT. It translates to CASKNAGGGQPQHF.

This clonotype showed up just a few times. The gene calls are TRBV5-4 and TRBJ2-1; 11 bases align to TRBD2. CDR3 size: 13 residues. The junction had 1 base not matched to a gene; V was cut back by 0 bases and J by 11 bases. Germline-derived CDR1 and CDR2 are SGHNT and YYREEE (reference sequence). CDR3 coding DNA: TGTGCCAGCAGCTTGGGACTAGCGGGAAAGCAGTTCTTC. Translation gives CASSLGLAGKQFF.

This clonotype was counted at least ten times. The chain is built from TRBV4-1 and TRBJ2-7, with a possible D match to TRBD2 (6 bases). Germline V gives CDR1 MGHRA, CDR2 YSYEKL. Trimming took off 3 bases at V and 4 bases at J, with 16 bases between the two ends. The CDR3 has 15 residues. As DNA, the CDR3 is TGCGCCAGCAGCCAGGTTGGGGGGAGTGGTTACGAGCAGTACTTC. It specifies CASSQVGGSGYEQYF.